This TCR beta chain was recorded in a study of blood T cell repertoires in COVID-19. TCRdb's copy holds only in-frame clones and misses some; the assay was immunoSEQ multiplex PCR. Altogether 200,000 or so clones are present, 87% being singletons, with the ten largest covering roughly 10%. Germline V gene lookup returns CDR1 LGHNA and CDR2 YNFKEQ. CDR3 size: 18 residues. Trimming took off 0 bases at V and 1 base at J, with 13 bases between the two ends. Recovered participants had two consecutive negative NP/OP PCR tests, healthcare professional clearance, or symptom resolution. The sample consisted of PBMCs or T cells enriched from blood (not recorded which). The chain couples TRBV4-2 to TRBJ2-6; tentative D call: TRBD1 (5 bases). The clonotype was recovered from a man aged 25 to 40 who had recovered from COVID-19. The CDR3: CASSQDFAGRSGANVLTF. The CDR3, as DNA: TGTGCCAGCAGCCAAGATTTTGCAGGGCGGTCTGGGGCCAACGTCCTGACTTTC.